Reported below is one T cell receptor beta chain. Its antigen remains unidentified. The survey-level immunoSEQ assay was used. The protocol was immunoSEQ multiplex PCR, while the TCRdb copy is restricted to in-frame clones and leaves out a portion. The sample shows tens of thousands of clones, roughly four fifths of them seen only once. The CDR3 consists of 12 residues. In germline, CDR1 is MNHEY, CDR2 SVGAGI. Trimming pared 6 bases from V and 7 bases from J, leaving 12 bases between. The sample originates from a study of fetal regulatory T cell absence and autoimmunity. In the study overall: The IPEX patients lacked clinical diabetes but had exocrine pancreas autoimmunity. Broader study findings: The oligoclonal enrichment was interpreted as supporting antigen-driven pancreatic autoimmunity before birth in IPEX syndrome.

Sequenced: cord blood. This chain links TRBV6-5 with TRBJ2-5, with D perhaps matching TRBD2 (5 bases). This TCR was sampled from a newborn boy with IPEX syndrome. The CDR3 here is CASRDSVGTQYF. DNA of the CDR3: TGTGCCAGCAGGGATAGCGTGGGGACCCAGTACTTC.